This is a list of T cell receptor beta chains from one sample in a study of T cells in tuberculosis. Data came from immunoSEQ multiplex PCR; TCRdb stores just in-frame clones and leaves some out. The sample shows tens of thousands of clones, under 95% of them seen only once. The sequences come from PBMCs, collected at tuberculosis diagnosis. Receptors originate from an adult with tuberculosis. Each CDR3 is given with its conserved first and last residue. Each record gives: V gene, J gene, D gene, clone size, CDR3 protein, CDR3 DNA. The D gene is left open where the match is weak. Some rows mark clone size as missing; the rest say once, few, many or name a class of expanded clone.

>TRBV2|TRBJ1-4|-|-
CASTWGGMGEKLFF
TGTGCCAGCACGTGGGGGGGAATGGGCGAAAAACTGTTTTTT
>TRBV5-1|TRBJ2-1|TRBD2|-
CASTRLAGGPYNEQFF
TGCGCCAGCACGCGACTAGCGGGGGGCCCCTACAATGAGCAGTTCTTC
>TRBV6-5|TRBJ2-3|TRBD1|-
CASSRDPTGGDTQYF
TGTGCCAGCAGTAGAGATCCCACAGGGGGAGATACGCAGTATTTT
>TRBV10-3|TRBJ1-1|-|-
CAIKRGTEAFF
TGTGCCATCAAACGGGGGACCGAAGCTTTCTTT
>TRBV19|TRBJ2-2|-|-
CASRVRANTGELFF
TGTGCCAGTAGGGTCAGGGCGAACACCGGGGAGCTGTTTTTT
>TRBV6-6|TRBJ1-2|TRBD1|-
CASRTDRGYTYGYTF
TGTGCCAGCAGAACGGACAGGGGTTATACCTATGGCTACACCTTC
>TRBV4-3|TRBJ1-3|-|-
CASSLDRTAAGNTIYF
TGCGCCAGCAGCCTAGACAGGACAGCTGCAGGAAACACCATATATTTT
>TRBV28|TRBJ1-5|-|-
CASSLTLGGQPQHF
TGTGCCAGCAGTTTGACCCTAGGGGGACAGCCCCAGCATTTT
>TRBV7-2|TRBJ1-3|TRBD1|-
CASSSSRTGFISGNTIYF
TGTGCCAGCAGCTCTTCCCGGACAGGGTTCATTTCAGGAAACACCATATATTTT
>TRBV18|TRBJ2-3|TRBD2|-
CASSPYGGSGGVDTQYF
TGTGCCAGCTCACCGTACGGAGGAAGCGGGGGGGTCGATACGCAGTATTTT
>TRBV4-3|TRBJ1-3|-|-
CASSQEADSVSGNTIYF
TGCGCCAGCAGCCAAGAGGCAGACTCCGTCTCTGGAAACACCATATATTTT
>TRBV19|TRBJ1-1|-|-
CASTQWTLLNTEAFF
TGTGCCAGTACCCAATGGACACTCCTGAACACTGAAGCTTTCTTT
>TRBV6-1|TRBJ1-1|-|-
CASRTWRGNTEAFF
TGTGCCAGCAGGACCTGGAGGGGGAACACTGAAGCTTTCTTT
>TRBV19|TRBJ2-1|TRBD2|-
CASSPGLAAVGEQFF
TGTGCCAGTAGTCCCGGACTAGCGGCGGTCGGTGAGCAGTTCTTC
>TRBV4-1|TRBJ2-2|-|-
CASSQEGGAKDGELFF
TGCGCCAGCAGCCAAGAAGGGGGGGCGAAGGACGGGGAGCTGTTTTTT
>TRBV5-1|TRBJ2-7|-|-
CASSRDWGGEQYF
TGCGCCAGCTCCCGGGACTGGGGCGGCGAGCAGTACTTC
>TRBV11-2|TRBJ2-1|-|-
CASSSPRRHRNEQFF
TGTGCCAGCAGCTCCCCCCGCCGACATAGAAATGAGCAGTTCTTC
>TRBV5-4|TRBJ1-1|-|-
CASSPGGWDTEAFF
TGTGCCAGCAGCCCCGGGGGGTGGGACACTGAAGCTTTCTTT
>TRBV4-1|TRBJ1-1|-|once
CASSQVKDSMNTEAFF
TGCGCCAGCAGCCAAGTAAAGGACAGTATGAACACTGAAGCTTTCTTT
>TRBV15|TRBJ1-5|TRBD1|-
CATSRGGQTNQPQHF
TGTGCCACCAGCAGAGGGGGACAGACCAATCAGCCCCAGCATTTT
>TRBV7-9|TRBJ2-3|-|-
CASSQRQARRSDTQYF
TGTGCCAGCAGCCAAAGACAGGCCCGACGGTCAGATACGCAGTATTTT
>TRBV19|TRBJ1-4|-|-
CASSEPRGRGNEKLFF
TGTGCCAGTAGTGAACCCAGGGGCCGGGGTAACGAAAAACTGTTTTTT
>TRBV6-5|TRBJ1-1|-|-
CASSYSNRGITEAFF
TGTGCCAGCAGTTACTCGAATCGGGGGATCACTGAAGCTTTCTTT
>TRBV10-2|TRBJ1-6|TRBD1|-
CASSEDRDHRSSPLHF
TGCGCCAGCAGTGAGGACAGGGATCATCGTAGTTCACCCCTCCACTTT
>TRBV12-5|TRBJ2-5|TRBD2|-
CASLEAGVRETQYF
TGTGCTAGCCTCGAGGCGGGGGTTCGGGAGACCCAGTACTTC
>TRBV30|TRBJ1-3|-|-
CAWSVQGGDGNTIYF
TGTGCCTGGAGTGTACAAGGAGGGGATGGAAACACCATATATTTT
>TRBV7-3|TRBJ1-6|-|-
CASSPLGGRDTYNSPLHF
TGTGCCAGCAGCCCCCTAGGAGGGAGGGATACCTATAATTCACCCCTCCACTTT
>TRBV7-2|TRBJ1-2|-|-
CASSFTGIGYGYTF
TGTGCCAGCAGCTTTACAGGGATAGGGTACGGCTACACCTTC
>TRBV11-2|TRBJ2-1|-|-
CASSLDRGGQFF
TGTGCCAGCAGCTTAGACCGGGGTGGGCAGTTCTTC
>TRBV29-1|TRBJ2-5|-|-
CSVAGSETQYF
TGCAGCGTTGCAGGGTCAGAGACCCAGTACTTC
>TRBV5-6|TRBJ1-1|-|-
CASSSSTEAFF
TGTGCCAGCAGCTCCTCCACTGAAGCTTTCTTT
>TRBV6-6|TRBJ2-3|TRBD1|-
CASSYGQGAGTDTQYF
TGTGCCAGCAGCTACGGACAGGGGGCAGGAACAGATACGCAGTATTTT